This T cell receptor (beta chain) was sequenced during a study of CD8 T cells in Susac syndrome. Sequencing of TCR beta was performed on blood CD8+ T cells and on blood CD4+ T cells. The study used treatment-naive patients who had stable or active relapsing-remitting disease as multiple sclerosis controls. TEMRA cells were FACS-enriched, unlike CD8+ and CD4+ T cells, which were negatively isolated. With random hexamers, reverse transcription was performed on about 0.45 to 1 ug of RNA. Across 54 Vbeta and 13 Jbeta, TCR beta CDR3 was amplified with immunoSEQ multiplex PCR. Each CDR3 protein is one row after TCRdb ran MiXCR on the immunoSEQ multiplex PCR reads. The table includes around 77,000 distinct CDR3 sequences, under 96% detected once. The germline gives CDR1 SGHRS, CDR2 YFSETQ. The CDR3 totals 15 residues. The V end was cut by 1 base, the J end by 4 bases, with 13 bases between.

The sequence was collected from a human donor with multiple sclerosis. The chain joins TRBV5-1 to TRBJ2-3; D ambiguous. What was sequenced was CD4+ T cells from PBMCs. The CDR3 nucleotides read TGCGCCAGCAGCTTGCGGGTAGCCCGCGCAGATACGCAGTATTTT. This sequence encodes CASSLRVARADTQYF.